A selection of T cell receptor beta chains follows, all from one sample in a study of T cell clonotyping in hematopoietic cell transplantation. Only in-frame clones appear in the TCRdb table, and some are missing; sequencing was by immunoSEQ multiplex PCR. The table has 13,000 or so clones, about 93% seen once. Material for sequencing was peripheral blood mononuclear cells. The receptor source for this set is a young man in good health. Some clones in this sample may be carry-over from other donors' samples. CDR3s include the opening cysteine and the closing phenylalanine or tryptophan. D genes are given only for firm matches.

NA TRBJ1-2 TRBV6-1 CASSERGDDNYGYTF
NA TRBJ2-7 TRBV19 CASSEQGIHEQYF
TRBD1 TRBJ1-5 TRBV7-8 CASSGTGSRNQPQHF
TRBD2 TRBJ2-1 TRBV2 CASRRTSGYNEQFF
TRBD2 TRBJ2-1 TRBV7-7 CASSLLAGGSAYNEQFF
NA TRBJ2-7 TRBV5-1 CASSLATAPGEQYF
NA TRBJ2-7 TRBV5-1 CASRGTVEQYF
TRBD1 TRBJ1-1 TRBV5-6 CASSPHRQGLNTEAFF
TRBD2 TRBJ2-2 TRBV5-4 CASSSGRRDTGELFF
TRBD1 TRBJ1-5 TRBV25-1 CASSDSGGRNNQPQHF
NA TRBJ2-7 TRBV6-5 CASSYSKGNNEQYF
NA TRBJ1-3 TRBV4-1 CASSPIPISGNTIYF
NA TRBJ1-2 TRBV19 CASIAGEVGYTF
TRBD1 TRBJ1-2 TRBV6-5 CASSLRDRDGYTF
TRBD1 TRBJ1-3 TRBV27 CASSIGTGEHSGNTIYF
NA TRBJ2-5 TRBV5-1 CASSPSGGRGETQYF
TRBD1 TRBJ1-2 TRBV6-5 CASRPPRTGSYGYTF
NA TRBJ1-1 TRBV6-5 CASSYSQGRTEAFF
NA TRBJ2-7 TRBV5-4 CASNRGGTAYEQYF
NA TRBJ1-2 TRBV6-5 CASSYSLLYGYTF
NA TRBJ2-7 TRBV10-3 CAISRAQDQYF
NA TRBJ1-4 TRBV30 CAWSVGRHTSVLREKLFF
NA TRBJ1-2 TRBV2 CASTGRAGGYGYTF
TRBD1 TRBJ1-1 TRBV6-1 CASSVDRGRTEAFF
NA TRBJ1-2 TRBV6-1 CATRGLSGYGYTF
NA TRBJ2-7 TRBV5-1 CASSLESRSYEQYF
TRBD1 TRBJ1-2 TRBV13 CASSSSGTGLYTF
NA TRBJ1-5 TRBV4-1 CASSQGPYGGEVNQPQHF
TRBD2 TRBJ2-2 TRBV29-1 CSVRTSGTNTGELFF
NA TRBJ1-1 TRBV10-3 CAINQAVNTEAFF
TRBD1 TRBJ2-7 TRBV6-5 CASRSGQGVSEQYF
NA TRBJ1-2 TRBV30 CAWALGMGYGYTF
NA TRBJ1-2 TRBV10-3 CAITQDSYGYTF
TRBD2 TRBJ2-2 TRBV5-5 CASSLSSGANTGELFF
NA TRBJ1-1 TRBV5-1 CASSTPSGARGEAFF
TRBD1 TRBJ1-5 TRBV6-1 CASSEIPGTDGNQPQHF
NA TRBJ2-1 TRBV12-5 CASGGTGGAYNEQFF
NA TRBJ2-7 TRBV29-1 CSVEVSYEQYF
TRBD1 TRBJ1-2 TRBV6-5 CASSPSGGDASGYTF
NA TRBJ1-4 TRBV2 CASSDRVGQVEKLFF
TRBD1 TRBJ1-4 TRBV11-3 CASSKGDSKTTNEKLFF
NA TRBJ2-7 TRBV6-5 CASSYAYPLTYEQYF
NA TRBJ1-3 TRBV5-6 CASSLRGDVAGNTIYF
NA TRBJ1-1 TRBV28 CASGGLRGNTEAFF
TRBD2 TRBJ2-1 TRBV4-2 CASSTLTASGDEQFF
TRBD1 TRBJ2-2 TRBV23-1 CASKTGVNTGELFF
TRBD1 TRBJ1-1 TRBV29-1 CSVLGQQGTEAFF
TRBD1 TRBJ1-4 TRBV19 CASSEQGAQEKLFF
NA TRBJ2-7 TRBV2 CASSAAGVYEQYF
NA TRBJ1-1 TRBV25-1 CASSGYSGTEAFF
TRBD1 TRBJ1-1 TRBV30 CAWSTSQGAAFF
NA TRBJ1-4 TRBV6-1 CTSSLQPGTNEKLFF
NA TRBJ2-3 TRBV30 CAWSVGAPGDTQYF
NA TRBJ2-7 TRBV11-2 CASSPVPTGEQYF